This T cell receptor beta chain came from a study of blood T cells in healthy people across ages. V dropped 3 bases and J dropped 3; count of bases not matched to a gene: 2. The CDR3 spans 14 residues. Germline V gene lookup returns CDR1 KGHSH and CDR2 LQKENI. The authors ran a second PCR of about 6 to 11 cycles using a sample-barcoded 5' primer and a J-beta primer mix. Tags on each cDNA molecule came from a template-switch adaptor with 12 random nucleotides. Via MiXCR, TCRdb re-called the 5' RACE reads, giving one row per CDR3 protein. The profile covers about 1,500,000 distinct CDR3 sequences, with about 28% appearing a single time and less than 9.5% taken by the ten largest. In its sample, this clonotype was seen many times.

This clonotype was obtained from a young woman in good health. The chain is built from TRBV18 and TRBJ2-5; 9 positions agree with TRBD2. The sample taken for sequencing was blood. CDR3 protein: CASSPAGGEETQYF. DNA for the CDR3: TGTGCCAGCTCACCCGCGGGAGGGGAAGAGACCCAGTACTTC.